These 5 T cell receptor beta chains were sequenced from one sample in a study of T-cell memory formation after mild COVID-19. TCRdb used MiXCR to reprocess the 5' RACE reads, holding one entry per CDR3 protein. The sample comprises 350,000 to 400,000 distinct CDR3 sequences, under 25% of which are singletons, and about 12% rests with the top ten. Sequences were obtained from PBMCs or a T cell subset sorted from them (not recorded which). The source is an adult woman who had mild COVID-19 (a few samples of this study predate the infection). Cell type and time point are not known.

The CDR3 sequence is CASSDRGLAAINEQFF. The CDR3 DNA follows: TGTGCCAGCAGTGACCGGGGACTAGCGGCCATAAATGAGCAGTTCTTC. The rearrangement joins TRBV25-1 to TRBJ2-1; 11 bases map to TRBD2. The CDR3 length is 16 residues. Germline V gives CDR1 MGHDK, CDR2 SYGVNS. V was clipped by 3 bases and J by 7 bases; unmatched bases: 8.

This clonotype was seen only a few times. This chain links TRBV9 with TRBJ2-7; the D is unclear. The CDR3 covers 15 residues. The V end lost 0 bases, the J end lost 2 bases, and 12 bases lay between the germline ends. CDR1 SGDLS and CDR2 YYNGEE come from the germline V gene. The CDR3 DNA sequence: TGTGCCAGCAGCGTAGGCCCTCCACCTACCTACGAGCAGTACTTC. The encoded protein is CASSVGPPPTYEQYF.

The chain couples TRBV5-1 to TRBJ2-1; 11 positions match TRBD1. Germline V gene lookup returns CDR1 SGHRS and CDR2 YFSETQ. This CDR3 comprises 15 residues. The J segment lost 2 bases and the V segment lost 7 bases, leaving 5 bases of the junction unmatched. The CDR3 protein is CASARTGGAYNEQFF. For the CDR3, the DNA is TGCGCCAGCGCTCGGACAGGGGGCGCCTACAATGAGCAGTTCTTC.

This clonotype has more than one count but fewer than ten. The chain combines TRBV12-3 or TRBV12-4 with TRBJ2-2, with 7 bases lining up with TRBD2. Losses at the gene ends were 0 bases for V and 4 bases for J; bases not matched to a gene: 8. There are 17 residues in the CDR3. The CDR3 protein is CASSLAGRGLSTGELFF. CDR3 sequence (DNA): TGTGCCAGCAGTTTAGCTGGGAGGGGACTATCCACCGGGGAGCTGTTTTTT.

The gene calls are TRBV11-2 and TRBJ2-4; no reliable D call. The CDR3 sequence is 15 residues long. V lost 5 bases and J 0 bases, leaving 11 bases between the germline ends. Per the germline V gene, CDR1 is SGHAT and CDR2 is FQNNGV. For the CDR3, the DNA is TGTGCCAGCAGCATGAGCCCGGTAGCCAAAAACATTCAGTACTTC. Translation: CASSMSPVAKNIQYF.